The 29 T cell receptor beta chains given below trace back to one sample, sequenced in a study of early T cells in non-severe SARS-CoV-2 infection. A single record per CDR3 protein comes from TCRdb applying MiXCR to the 5' RACE reads. The data show approximately 66,000 distinct CDR3 sequences, with about 13% seen just once and 5% to 5.5% held by the top ten. The sequencing sample was made of whole blood. The receptors were sampled from an adult who was a healthcare worker with PCR-confirmed SARS-CoV-2 infection or an uninfected control (not recorded which).

The V gene is TRBV4-1, the J gene TRBJ2-3; 12 nucleotides agree with TRBD2. The CDR3 runs to 16 residues. After removal of 1 base from V and 4 bases from J, the junction contained 3 bases not matched to a gene. Germline loops: CDR1 MGHRA, CDR2 YSYEKL. CDR3 in amino acids: CASSQGPSGGADTQYF. As DNA, the CDR3 is TGCGCCAGCAGCCAAGGGCCTAGCGGGGGGGCAGATACGCAGTATTTT.

The chain couples TRBV5-5 to TRBJ1-1; D unclear. The CDR3 covers 13 residues. CDR1 and CDR2 (germline): SGHKS, YYEKEE (reference sequence). The germline V and J ends were trimmed by 4 bases and 0 bases, with 7 bases remaining between them. The CDR3 region has the DNA TGTGCCAGCAGCCGGACTCTGAACACTGAAGCTTTCTTT. It encodes CASSRTLNTEAFF.

This clonotype was seen repeatedly, ten times or more. The chain combines TRBV30 with TRBJ2-3; 7 bases map to TRBD2. CDR1 GTSNPN and CDR2 SVGIG come from the germline V gene (reference sequence). The junction had 7 bases not matched to a gene; V was cut back by 2 bases and J by 11 bases. This CDR3 spans 12 amino acids. CDR3 loop: CAWSLWDYGQYF. For the CDR3, the DNA is TGTGCCTGGAGTTTATGGGACTATGGGCAGTATTTT.

This clonotype came up many times. The rearrangement uses TRBV6-4 and TRBJ1-1; 9 nucleotides agree with TRBD1. The germline V gene has CDR1 MRHNA and CDR2 SNTAGT. Germline trimming cut 6 bases from V and 1 base from J; bases unmatched to any gene: 3. The CDR3 loop spans 14 amino acids. Here the CDR3 reads CASRPGQGNTEAFF. As DNA, the CDR3 is TGTGCCAGCAGACCGGGACAGGGGAACACTGAAGCTTTCTTT.

This clonotype has at least ten counts. This chain uses TRBV11-2 with TRBJ2-2; D gene unclear. V lost 3 bases and J lost 0, with 8 bases in between. Germline V gene data show CDR1 as SGHAT and CDR2 as FQNNGV. The CDR3 contains 15 residues. CDR3: CASSFLFPNTGELFF. The CDR3 DNA reads TGTGCCAGCAGCTTTTTGTTCCCGAACACCGGGGAGCTGTTTTTT.

The table lists this clonotype with a few counts. The chain uses TRBV7-9 and TRBJ1-4, with unresolved D. Germline CDR1 and CDR2: SEHNR and FQNEAQ (reference sequence). The CDR3 spans 12 residues. The germline V and J ends were trimmed by 5 bases and 9 bases, with 10 bases remaining between them. The CDR3 DNA sequence: TGTGCCAGCAGCCCAGGAAATAAAAAACTGTTTTTT. Its translation: CASSPGNKKLFF.

This clonotype was counted only a few times. The chain is built from TRBV7-2 and TRBJ2-3; TRBD2 matches 9 bases. This CDR3 comprises 15 residues. Looked up from germline, CDR1 is SGHTA and CDR2 is FQGNSA. The J segment lost 6 bases and the V segment lost 1 base, leaving 5 bases of the junction unmatched. CDR3 in DNA: TGTGCCAGCAGCTTAGTACGGACTAGCGCGGATACGCAGTATTTT. Protein: CASSLVRTSADTQYF.

Ten or more counts support this clonotype. The chain has TRBV7-6 and TRBJ2-5, with D hard to call. Trimming stripped 1 base from V and 2 bases from J, with 11 bases between. The CDR3 sequence is 15 residues long. Germline V CDR1 and CDR2: SGHVS, FNYEAQ. The CDR3 DNA reads TGTGCCAGCAGCTTAGGATTAGGAGATCAAGAGACCCAGTACTTC. Translated, it gives CASSLGLGDQETQYF. Using reference TRBV7-6 and TRBJ2-5 for the parts outside the CDR3, the full variable domain is GAGVSQSPRYKVTKRGQDVALRCDPISGHVSLYWYRQALGQGPEFLTYFNYEAQQDKSGLPNDRFSAERPEGSISTLTIQRTEQRDSAMYRCASSLGLGDQETQYFGPGTRLLVL.

J is TRBJ2-1 and V is TRBV10-3, with 9 bases that match TRBD2. The J segment lost 4 bases and the V segment lost 7 bases, leaving 8 bases of the junction unmatched. CDR3 length: 15 residues. The germline V gene has CDR1 ENHRY and CDR2 SYGVKD. CDR3 sequence (DNA): TGTGCCATCACCAAAGGACTAGCGAGATACAATGAGCAGTTCTTC. It yields the protein CAITKGLARYNEQFF.

CDR3 coding DNA: TGTGCCATCAGCTCTAGCGGGACGAACACCGGGGAGCTGTTTTTT. It codes for CAISSSGTNTGELFF. The V gene is TRBV10-3, the J gene TRBJ2-2; 9 bases agree with TRBD2. Germline V gene data show CDR1 as ENHRY and CDR2 as SYGVKD. Trimming removed 6 bases from V and 0 bases from J; junction bases left unmatched: 2. The CDR3 consists of 15 residues.

This clonotype was detected only a few times. The chain carries TRBV2 and TRBJ2-1, with 13 positions matching TRBD2. The J segment lost 4 bases and the V segment lost 6 bases, leaving 3 bases of the junction unmatched. The CDR3 totals 15 residues. Germline loops: CDR1 SNHLY, CDR2 FYNNEI. The CDR3 DNA reads TGTGCCAGCAGCGGGACTAGCGGGGAATACAATGAGCAGTTCTTC. This encodes CASSGTSGEYNEQFF.

This clonotype has a count of ten or more. The chain recombines TRBV7-2 with TRBJ1-4; D is ambiguous. With 0 bases removed from V and 8 bases from J, the gap between germline ends came to 19 bases. CDR1 and CDR2 (germline): SGHTA, FQGNSA. This CDR3 contains 17 residues. The chain's CDR3 is CASSLARHKAPGEKLFF. The CDR3 DNA reads TGTGCCAGCAGCTTAGCACGTCACAAGGCCCCAGGCGAAAAACTGTTTTTT.

The chain combines TRBV10-2 with TRBJ1-6, with D perhaps TRBD1 (6 bases). The germline CDR1 and CDR2 sequences are WSHSY and SAAADI. CDR3 length: 11 residues. V was cut by 4 bases and J by 16 bases, with 11 bases left in between. The CDR3 sequence: CASSVLGGLHF. As DNA, the CDR3 is TGCGCCAGCAGTGTTTTAGGGGGACTCCACTTT.

Ten or more counts support this clonotype. V is TRBV7-9 and J is TRBJ1-6; D uncertain. V was shortened by 5 bases and J by 5 bases, with 13 bases between the two germline ends. The CDR3 length is 15 residues. Germline V gene sequence: CDR1 SEHNR, CDR2 FQNEAQ (reference sequence). The CDR3 region is CASSPVGRNNSPLHF. The CDR3 nucleotides read TGTGCCAGCAGCCCAGTCGGACGGAATAATTCACCCCTCCACTTT.

This clonotype has ten or more counts. The chain employs TRBV30 and TRBJ1-2, with unresolved D. Germline V CDR1 and CDR2: GTSNPN, SVGIG (reference sequence). The CDR3 length is 13 residues. V was pared by 0 bases and J by 8 bases, with 13 bases between. CDR3 sequence: CAWSVDPRLGYTF. CDR3 DNA: TGTGCCTGGAGTGTAGACCCACGACTAGGCTACACCTTC.

This clonotype was detected a few times. Its ends do not fully match the called genes, so a read error is possible. CDR3 nucleotide sequence: TGTGCCAGCAGCTTAGCCGTCGGGGGGTCGGACTTC. It encodes CASSLAVGGSDF. The chain uses TRBV11-2 and TRBJ2-7; 7 bases are a match to TRBD2. The CDR3 has 12 amino acids. Germline CDR1 SGHAT, CDR2 FQNNGV.

The sample holds many counts of this clonotype. The chain uses TRBV6-1 and TRBJ2-7, with 14 bases aligning to TRBD2. The CDR3 loop spans 14 amino acids. Germline CDR1 is MNHNS and CDR2 is SASEGT. V shed 4 bases and J 6 bases; nucleotides not matched to a gene: 2. DNA of the CDR3: TGTGCCAGCAGTGGACTAGCGGGAGGGAGCGAGCAGTACTTC. This translates into CASSGLAGGSEQYF.

The table lists this clonotype with a few counts. This rearrangement joins TRBV4-1 to TRBJ1-2, with 9 bases fitting TRBD1. Per the germline V gene, CDR1 is MGHRA and CDR2 is YSYEKL. After removal of 1 base from V and 7 bases from J, the junction contained 10 bases not matched to a gene. The CDR3 extends over 16 amino acids. CDR3 coding DNA: TGCGCCAGCAGCCAAGCACCGGGACAGGGTCTTCGTGGCTACACCTTC. It codes for CASSQAPGQGLRGYTF.

This clonotype was counted ten times or more. The rearrangement links TRBV5-1 to TRBJ2-7; 14 bases agree with TRBD2. The V gene's germline CDR1 is SGHRS and CDR2 YFSETQ. The CDR3 has 15 amino acids. The ends lost 4 bases at V and 6 bases at J; junction bases unmatched: 6. CDR3 residues: CASSHEGLAGVEQYF. The DNA of the CDR3 is TGCGCCAGCAGCCACGAGGGACTAGCGGGAGTCGAGCAGTACTTC.

The V call is TRBV7-9, the J call TRBJ1-5, with D perhaps TRBD1 (5 bases). The CDR3 is made up of 14 amino acids. The V and J ends lost 7 bases and 7 bases respectively, with 17 bases between them. The germline V gene encodes CDR1 SEHNR and CDR2 FQNEAQ (reference sequence). CDR3 protein: CASTTGGEVQPQHF. The CDR3 nucleotides read TGTGCCAGCACCACTGGGGGGGAAGTGCAGCCCCAGCATTTT.

This clonotype was counted ten times or more. The gene calls are TRBV27 and TRBJ1-2; D uncertain. The CDR3 sequence is 13 residues long. The ends were cut back, 6 bases at V and 5 bases at J, with 13 bases in the middle. Germline CDR1 and CDR2: MNHEY and SMNVEV (reference sequence). The CDR3 DNA is TGTGCCAGCAGGACAAAGGGTTCTTATGGCTACACCTTC. This codes for CASRTKGSYGYTF.

V gene TRBV5-1 combines with J gene TRBJ2-2; perhaps TRBD2 as D (6 bases). Between the trimmed V and J ends, which lost 4 bases and 7 bases, there was a span of 23 bases. This CDR3 spans 17 amino acids. Per the germline V gene, CDR1 is SGHRS and CDR2 is YFSETQ. Written as DNA, the CDR3 is TGCGCCAGCAGCCCTACTATTGCAGGGAGGCAGGGCGGGGAGCTGTTTTTT. Translated, it gives CASSPTIAGRQGGELFF.

This clonotype occurred many times. The chain joins TRBV5-1 to TRBJ1-5; 8 bases are a match to TRBD1. From germline, CDR1 is SGHRS and CDR2 YFSETQ. V was clipped by 3 bases and J by 7 bases; unmatched bases: 3. This CDR3 region has 13 residues. CDR3 DNA: TGCGCCAGCAGCTACGGACAGGGCCAGCCCCAGCATTTT. It specifies CASSYGQGQPQHF.

The table lists this clonotype with many counts. The chain links TRBV7-2 to TRBJ2-1, with D possibly being TRBD2 (5 bases). The CDR3 loop spans 16 amino acids. The germline V and J ends were trimmed by 2 bases and 5 bases, with 16 bases remaining between them. From germline, CDR1 is SGHTA and CDR2 FQGNSA. The CDR3: CASSLRGRGLHNEQFF. Here the CDR3 DNA reads TGTGCCAGCAGCTTACGTGGTCGAGGGCTGCACAATGAGCAGTTCTTC.

This clonotype was seen ten or more times. V gene TRBV5-1 combines with J gene TRBJ2-7; D remains unclear. Germline CDR1 reads SGHRS; CDR2 reads YFSETQ. With 4 bases removed from V and 0 bases from J, the gap between germline ends came to 11 bases. This CDR3 spans 14 amino acids. DNA for the CDR3: TGCGCCAGCAGCATGGACGCGAGCTCCTACGAGCAGTACTTC. It specifies CASSMDASSYEQYF. Full variable domain (remainder filled in from reference TRBV5-1 and TRBJ2-7): KAGVTQTPRYLIKTRGQQVTLSCSPISGHRSVSWYQQTPGQGLQFLFEYFSETQRNKGNFPGRFSGRQFSNSRSEMNVSTLELGDSALYLCASSMDASSYEQYFGPGTRLTVT.

Ten or more counts support this clonotype. The chain is built from TRBV6-1 and TRBJ2-1; 9 positions agree with TRBD2. The J segment lost 1 base and the V segment lost 4 bases, leaving 8 bases of the junction unmatched. This CDR3 is built from 17 residues. Germline assignment: CDR1 MNHNS and CDR2 SASEGT. CDR3 coding DNA: TGTGCCAGCAGTGGTCTAGCGGGGAACCCTTCCTACAATGAGCAGTTCTTC. This encodes CASSGLAGNPSYNEQFF.

This clonotype has a count of ten or more. The J gene is TRBJ2-7, the V gene TRBV5-6; TRBD2 might be the D (5 bases). Between the trimmed V and J ends, which lost 1 base and 4 bases, there was a span of 12 bases. The CDR3 is 14 amino acids. The germline gives CDR1 SGHDT, CDR2 YYEEEE. CDR3 nucleotides: TGTGCCAGCAGCTTGTTAGGCAGAGGGTACGAGCAGTACTTC. Translated: CASSLLGRGYEQYF.

This clonotype was recorded many times. The chain recombines TRBV6-5 with TRBJ1-2; 7 bases agree with TRBD1. Per the germline V gene, CDR1 is MNHEY and CDR2 is SVGAGI. This CDR3 region has 15 residues. J gave up 0 bases and V 8 bases, and 9 bases lay outside the gene matches. The CDR3 DNA reads TGTGCCAGCGGGGCGACAGGGAGAGCTAACTATGGCTACACCTTC. Its protein product is CASGATGRANYGYTF.

This clonotype was recorded many times. The V call is TRBV6-1, the J call TRBJ1-1; D remains unclear. Germline V gene data show CDR1 as MNHNS and CDR2 as SASEGT. V was cut by 2 bases and J by 13 bases, with 8 bases left in between. The CDR3 runs to 10 residues. The CDR3 loop reads CASSEQGGFF. The CDR3 nucleotides are TGTGCCAGCAGTGAACAAGGCGGTTTCTTT.